The 27 T cell receptor beta chains in this list originate from one sample, sequenced in a study of T cell responses to AZD1222 COVID-19 vaccine. Clones were read by immunoSEQ multiplex PCR, and TCRdb kept only the in-frame ones, dropping some. The top ten hold about 3.1% of the sample, which has about 130,000 clones, 93% seen once. The sequencing used peripheral blood, collected on day 0 of AZD1222 vaccination. These receptors were taken from an adult in good health.

The CDR3 bases are TGTGCCAGCAGCCCTAGCGGGAGGGACAATGAGCAGTTCTTC. It yields the protein CASSPSGRDNEQFF. The chain couples TRBV4-2 to TRBJ2-1, with TRBD2 matching 12 bases. The CDR3 is 14 residues long. In germline, CDR1 is LGHNA, CDR2 YNFKEQ. The trim removed 4 bases at V and 5 bases at J, leaving 0 bases unmatched.

A remark on this clone: The same CDR3 can be traced to other DNA sequences in this sample. This chain joins TRBV6-5 and TRBJ1-1, with D perhaps TRBD1 (5 bases). V lost 2 bases to trimming and J lost 1 base, with 14 bases between them. The CDR3 consists of 16 residues. Germline V gene data show CDR1 as MNHEY and CDR2 as SVGAGI. The CDR3 DNA is TGTGCCAGCAGTTACACCCGGACCGGGGGGAACACTGAAGCTTTCTTT. This gives the protein CASSYTRTGGNTEAFF.

V and J are TRBV28 and TRBJ1-1; the D is unclear. Germline loops: CDR1 MDHEN, CDR2 SYDVKM. This CDR3 comprises 14 residues. Trimming stripped 2 bases from V and 1 base from J, with 8 bases between. CDR3 sequence: CASSLAVGNTEAFF. The CDR3 bases are TGTGCCAGCAGTTTAGCGGTGGGGAACACTGAAGCTTTCTTT.

The chain is built from TRBV28 and TRBJ1-3; D not resolved. This CDR3 region has 12 residues. Germline V CDR1 and CDR2: MDHEN, SYDVKM. V was trimmed by 5 bases and J by 4 bases, leaving 6 bases between them. The CDR3 DNA reads as TGTGCCAGCAGTAGACAAGGAAACACCATATATTTT. Its protein is CASSRQGNTIYF.

The rearrangement joins TRBV11-1 to TRBJ1-2, with D maybe TRBD1 (5 bases). The ends were cut back, 3 bases at V and 8 bases at J, with 13 bases in the middle. CDR3 length: 13 residues. CDR1 and CDR2 (germline): SGHAT, FQDESV (reference sequence). The CDR3 loop reads CASSFSGSGGYTF. CDR3 sequence (DNA): TGTGCCAGCAGCTTTTCAGGGTCCGGGGGCTACACCTTC.

The chain uses TRBV27 and TRBJ1-5; a weak D match, TRBD1 (5 bases). Germline V gives CDR1 MNHEY, CDR2 SMNVEV (reference sequence). The CDR3 spans 14 residues. The germline V and J ends were trimmed by 2 bases and 7 bases, with 12 bases remaining between them. CDR3 DNA: TGTGCCAGCAGTTTAGGGGGGATTGGGCAGCCCCAGCATTTT. It is translated as CASSLGGIGQPQHF.

The CDR3 DNA reads as TGCGCCAGCAGCGCGACAGGGGCCGACTACACTGAAGCTTTCTTT. Translated: CASSATGADYTEAFF. This chain links TRBV5-1 with TRBJ1-1; 8 nucleotides align to TRBD1. This CDR3 comprises 15 residues. The J segment lost 3 bases and the V segment lost 4 bases, leaving 8 bases of the junction unmatched. Germline-derived CDR1 and CDR2 are SGHRS and YFSETQ.

The V call is TRBV10-3, the J call TRBJ2-7; tentative D call: TRBD2 (6 bases). V was pared by 0 bases and J by 3 bases, with 9 bases between. The CDR3 is made up of 14 amino acids. Germline assignment: CDR1 ENHRY and CDR2 SYGVKD. The CDR3 bases are TGTGCCATCAGTGAGTCTACTAGCCTCTACGAGCAGTACTTC. Its translation: CAISESTSLYEQYF.

The chain has TRBV10-1 and TRBJ1-1, with TRBD1 matching 7 bases. The CDR3 covers 13 residues. V lost 8 bases, J lost 6 bases, and 9 bases stayed unmatched. Germline CDR1 and CDR2: WNHNN and SYGVQD (reference sequence). The CDR3 protein is CASAETGIAEAFF. For the CDR3, the DNA is TGCGCCAGCGCGGAGACAGGGATCGCTGAAGCTTTCTTT.

This rearrangement joins TRBV28 to TRBJ1-6; no clear D gene. CDR3 length equals 13 residues. Trimming pared 6 bases from V and 8 bases from J, leaving 11 bases between. Germline V gives CDR1 MDHEN, CDR2 SYDVKM. The CDR3: CASSTRWDSPLHF. For the CDR3, the DNA is TGTGCCAGCAGCACGAGGTGGGATTCACCCCTCCACTTT.

This rearrangement joins TRBV6-5 to TRBJ1-3; a weak D match, TRBD1 (6 bases). This CDR3 comprises 13 residues. The V and J ends lost 6 bases and 0 bases respectively, with 6 bases between them. Germline CDR1 MNHEY, CDR2 SVGAGI. The CDR3 spells CASRDSSGNTIYF. The CDR3 DNA is TGTGCCAGCAGGGACAGCTCTGGAAACACCATATATTTT.

The chain joins TRBV30 to TRBJ1-1; tentative D call: TRBD1 (6 bases). Trimming pared 4 bases from V and 4 bases from J, leaving 13 bases between. Looked up from germline, CDR1 is GTSNPN and CDR2 is SVGIG (reference sequence). CDR3 length equals 13 residues. The DNA of the CDR3 is TGTGCCTGGACGGGGGCCGGGCTCACTGAAGCTTTCTTT. It yields the protein CAWTGAGLTEAFF. The full variable domain, in which reference TRBV30 and TRBJ1-1 provide the parts outside the CDR3, is SQTIHQWPATLVQPVGSPLSLECTVEGTSNPNLYWYRQAAGRGLQLLFYSVGIGQISSEVPQNLSASRPQDRQFILSSKKLLLSDSGFYLCAWTGAGLTEAFFGQGTRLTVV.

The J gene is TRBJ1-5, the V gene TRBV2; TRBD1 matches 7 bases. Germline values: CDR1 SNHLY, CDR2 FYNNEI. The CDR3 covers 15 residues. V trimming: 4 bases; J trimming: 3 bases; junction bases outside the gene matches: 6. CDR3 protein: CASSATGNFNQPQHF. The DNA of the CDR3 is TGTGCCAGCAGTGCGACAGGGAACTTCAATCAGCCCCAGCATTTT. Supplemented by reference TRBV2 and TRBJ1-5, the full variable domain reads EPEVTQTPSHQVTQMGQEVILRCVPISNHLYFYWYRQILGQKVEFLVSFYNNEISEKSEIFDDQFSVERPDGSNFTLKIRSTKLEDSAMYFCASSATGNFNQPQHFGDGTRLSIL.

V usage is TRBV19 and J usage is TRBJ1-6, with 7 positions matching TRBD1. The trim removed 3 bases at V and 9 bases at J, leaving 8 bases unmatched. This CDR3 has 15 residues. CDR1 is LNHDA, CDR2 SQIVND, per germline (reference sequence). As DNA, the CDR3 is TGTGCCAGTAGTATGGCTAGGGACAGCGGTTCACCCCTCCACTTT. Translated, it gives CASSMARDSGSPLHF.

This chain uses TRBV24-1 with TRBJ2-2, with 8 bases that match TRBD1. The CDR3 has 21 residues. Germline trimming cut 4 bases from V and 1 base from J; bases unmatched to any gene: 19. Looked up from germline, CDR1 is KGHDR and CDR2 is SFDVKD. CDR3 DNA sequence: TGTGCCACCAGTGACCCCACCCCGTCCCGGGACAGGTTCGGGAACACCGGGGAGCTGTTTTTT. Encoded protein: CATSDPTPSRDRFGNTGELFF.

V usage is TRBV2 and J usage is TRBJ2-7; perhaps TRBD1 as D (5 bases). The V and J ends lost 8 bases and 3 bases respectively, with 11 bases between them. Germline V CDR1 and CDR2: SNHLY, FYNNEI. The CDR3 is 12 residues long. CDR3 in DNA: TGTGCCAGCTCTAAGGGGTTCTACGAGCAGTACTTC. Protein: CASSKGFYEQYF.

The chain employs TRBV28 and TRBJ2-3; D might be TRBD1 or TRBD2, each matching 6 bases. CDR1 and CDR2 (germline): MDHEN, SYDVKM. V dropped 3 bases and J dropped 4 bases, with 11 bases sitting between them. There are 14 residues in the CDR3. The DNA of the CDR3 is TGTGCCAGCAGTTTGAGGGGGGTACCAGATACGCAGTATTTT. Its translation: CASSLRGVPDTQYF.

The chain links TRBV11-3 to TRBJ1-6; a possible D gene is TRBD1 (5 bases). Trimming removed 3 bases from V and 12 bases from J, with 9 bases in between. Germline loops: CDR1 SGHNT, CDR2 YENEEA. This CDR3 spans 12 amino acids. CDR3 sequence: CASSFAGQPLHF. The CDR3 DNA is TGTGCCAGCAGCTTCGCAGGGCAACCCCTCCACTTT.

The V and J genes are TRBV14 and TRBJ2-2, with D perhaps TRBD1 (6 bases). The CDR3 covers 14 residues. In germline, CDR1 is SGHDN, CDR2 FVKESK. The V gene lost 6 bases and the J gene lost 1 base, with 9 bases spanning the gap. The CDR3: CASSRTVNTGELFF. The CDR3 DNA sequence: TGTGCCAGCAGTCGGACAGTGAACACCGGGGAGCTGTTTTTT.

V and J are TRBV19 and TRBJ2-7, with unresolved D. CDR1 is LNHDA and CDR2 is SQIVND in the germline V gene (reference sequence). The germline V and J ends were trimmed by 9 bases and 3 bases, with 18 bases remaining between them. The CDR3 sequence is 14 residues long. Here the CDR3 reads CASTEGIEVYEQYF. CDR3 coding DNA: TGTGCCAGCACCGAAGGTATAGAGGTCTACGAGCAGTACTTC.

V usage is TRBV28 and J usage is TRBJ1-1; D uncertain. In germline, CDR1 is MDHEN, CDR2 SYDVKM. Trimming took off 2 bases at V and 4 bases at J, with 14 bases between the two ends. This CDR3 has 15 residues. CDR3 coding DNA: TGTGCCAGCAGTTTAGTGCAGGCAATGGGCACTGAAGCTTTCTTT. It encodes CASSLVQAMGTEAFF.

The rearrangement links TRBV4-1 to TRBJ2-5, with D perhaps matching TRBD2 (5 bases). CDR3 length: 16 residues. V lost 3 bases and J lost 2, with 16 bases in between. Germline loops: CDR1 MGHRA, CDR2 YSYEKL. CDR3 sequence: CASSHGPQRLQETQYF. CDR3 nucleotide sequence: TGCGCCAGCAGCCATGGGCCCCAGCGGCTGCAAGAGACCCAGTACTTC.

The chain recombines TRBV6-4 with TRBJ2-7, with 7 bases lining up with TRBD2. The V gene's germline CDR1 is MRHNA and CDR2 SNTAGT. CDR3 length equals 13 residues. The J segment lost 2 bases and the V segment lost 8 bases, leaving 6 bases of the junction unmatched. In DNA, the CDR3 is TGTGCCAGCCGGGGGAGGGGCACCTACGAGCAGTACTTC. This translates into CASRGRGTYEQYF.

The V gene is TRBV9, the J gene TRBJ1-1; the D is unclear. Germline V gene data show CDR1 as SGDLS and CDR2 as YYNGEE. The CDR3 has 12 residues. Deletions cut 4 bases from V and 0 bases from J, with 4 bases between. CDR3 sequence: CASSRVNTEAFF. CDR3 in DNA: TGTGCCAGCAGCCGAGTGAACACTGAAGCTTTCTTT. Full variable domain (missing parts from reference TRBV9 and TRBJ1-1): DSGVTQTPKHLITATGQRVTLRCSPRSGDLSVYWYQQSLDQGLQFLIQYYNGEERAKGNILERFSAQQFPDLHSELNLSSLELGDSALYFCASSRVNTEAFFGQGTRLTVV.

The chain couples TRBV6-4 to TRBJ2-1; no reliable D call. V lost 3 bases and J lost 4, with 10 bases in between. Germline CDR1 MRHNA, CDR2 SNTAGT. This CDR3 has 14 residues. CDR3 sequence reads: CASSEKVDYNEQFF. The DNA of the CDR3 is TGTGCCAGCAGTGAGAAGGTAGATTACAATGAGCAGTTCTTC.

The gene calls are TRBV28 and TRBJ1-2; D perhaps matches TRBD1 (5 bases). From germline, CDR1 is MDHEN and CDR2 SYDVKM. The CDR3 covers 18 residues. Trimming took off 5 bases at V and 4 bases at J, with 26 bases between the two ends. The DNA of the CDR3 is TGTGCCAGCAGTCGACTGGGAGACAGACCTAGAAACTCCTATGGCTACACCTTC. Translating gives CASSRLGDRPRNSYGYTF.

This sequence joins TRBV5-6 and TRBJ2-7; 8 bases align to TRBD1. Trimming at V came to 5 bases and at J to 5 bases, leaving 6 bases not matched to a gene. Germline-derived CDR1 and CDR2 are SGHDT and YYEEEE. The CDR3 consists of 13 residues. CDR3 residues: CASSYDRGHEQYF. The CDR3 bases are TGTGCCAGCAGTTATGACAGGGGCCACGAGCAGTACTTC.